The rows below give T cell receptor beta chains drawn from one sample of a study of blood T cell repertoires in COVID-19. Assay used: immunoSEQ multiplex PCR; TCRdb lists only in-frame clones, some missing. The table includes roughly 250,000 clones, approximately 90% detected once. The material sequenced was peripheral blood. The receptor source for this set is a woman aged 40 to 50 who had recovered from COVID-19. CDR3s include the opening cysteine and the closing phenylalanine or tryptophan. The D gene is left open where the match is weak. Size is stated for part of the rows, as once, few or many counts, or as a class when the clone is expanded.

V gene	D gene	clone size	J gene	CDR3 protein	CDR3 DNA
TRBV2	-	-	TRBJ1-1	CASTNAGSEVGRWWSENTEAFF	TGTGCCAGCACGAATGCCGGCAGTGAGGTGGGTCGGTGGTGGTCTGAGAACACTGAAGCTTTCTTT
TRBV12-3/TRBV12-4	-	-	TRBJ1-1	CASSLVFGDAFF	TGTGCCAGCAGTTTAGTTTTCGGGGATGCTTTCTTT
TRBV24-1	-	-	TRBJ2-3	CATSGADTDTQYF	TGTGCCACCAGTGGGGCCGACACAGATACGCAGTATTTT
TRBV6-5	-	few	TRBJ1-1	CASSPRGTNTEAFF	TGTGCCAGCAGTCCCCGCGGGACGAACACTGAAGCTTTCTTT
TRBV18	-	-	TRBJ1-2	CASSPGVGGGGYTF	TGTGCCAGCTCACCGGGTGTTGGAGGTGGGGGCTACACCTTC
TRBV21-1	-	-	TRBJ1-2	CASSNRTGATYGYTF	TGTGCCAGCAGCAACCGGACAGGGGCCACCTATGGCTACACCTTC
TRBV7-8	TRBD2	-	TRBJ2-1	CASSLPSGGASYNEQFF	TGTGCCAGCAGCTTACCCTCCGGGGGGGCGTCCTACAATGAGCAGTTCTTC
TRBV6-5	-	-	TRBJ1-1	CASSYGPEAFF	TGTGCCAGCAGTTACGGGCCCGAAGCTTTCTTT
TRBV14	TRBD1	-	TRBJ1-2	CASSRWDSYGYTF	TGTGCCAGCAGCCGGTGGGACAGCTATGGCTACACCTTC
TRBV30	-	-	TRBJ1-2	CAWTLGGVRRLF	TGTGCCTGGACCCTAGGAGGCGTCCGGCGATTGTTC
TRBV24-1	-	few	TRBJ1-5	CATSQPGQPQHF	TGTGCCACCAGCCAACCGGGACAGCCCCAGCATTTT
TRBV3-1/TRBV3-2	-	-	TRBJ2-1	CASSPGAKAHNEQFF	TGTGCCAGCAGCCCAGGCGCGAAAGCCCACAATGAGCAGTTCTTC
TRBV18	-	-	TRBJ1-1	CASSPPGLALVRAFF	TGTGCCAGCTCACCGCCCGGGTTGGCTTTGGTTCGGGCTTTCTTT
TRBV5-5	-	-	TRBJ2-1	CASSSQGSAYNEQFF	TGTGCCAGCAGCTCCCAGGGGTCGGCCTACAATGAGCAGTTCTTC
TRBV5-1	-	-	TRBJ2-1	CASSPGREQFF	TGCGCCAGCAGCCCCGGTAGAGAGCAGTTCTTC
TRBV6-5	-	few	TRBJ2-4	CASSYWEGGKSNIQYF	TGTGCCAGCAGTTACTGGGAAGGGGGTAAAAGTAACATTCAGTACTTC
TRBV18	-	-	TRBJ2-7	CASSPSHYEQYF	TGTGCCAGCTCACCATCCCACTACGAGCAGTACTTC
TRBV4-3	TRBD1	-	TRBJ2-7	CASSQGGTGHEQYF	TGCGCCAGCAGCCAGGGGGGGACAGGGCACGAGCAGTACTTC
TRBV5-6	TRBD1	-	TRBJ1-2	CASSPSTGNYGYTF	TGTGCCAGCAGCCCTTCGACAGGGAACTATGGCTACACCTTC
TRBV6-5	-	-	TRBJ1-3	CASSYRGGSGNTIYF	TGTGCCAGCAGTTACAGGGGGGGTTCTGGAAACACCATATATTTT
TRBV18	TRBD2	-	TRBJ2-5	CASSPTETSGPQETQYF	TGTGCCAGCTCACCCACAGAGACTAGCGGACCCCAAGAGACCCAGTACTTC
TRBV7-9	TRBD1	-	TRBJ2-1	CASSLAPGQGSFDEQFF	TGTGCCAGCAGCTTAGCCCCGGGACAGGGTAGCTTCGATGAGCAGTTCTTC
TRBV19	-	-	TRBJ2-2	CASVRSAQNTGELFF	TGTGCCAGCGTCAGGTCGGCCCAGAACACCGGGGAGCTGTTTTTT
TRBV12-5	-	-	TRBJ1-2	CASGPPVRYGYTF	TGTGCTAGTGGTCCCCCGGTCCGCTATGGCTACACCTTC
TRBV18	TRBD1	-	TRBJ1-2	CASSPPGQGDYGYTF	TGTGCCAGCTCCCCCCCGGGACAGGGAGACTATGGCTACACCTTC
TRBV30	-	-	TRBJ1-4	CAWSPGYGGEKLFF	TGTGCCTGGAGCCCTGGGTATGGGGGGGAAAAACTGTTTTTT
TRBV7-9	-	-	TRBJ1-1	CASSPYPTAGNTEAFF	TGTGCCAGCAGCCCATACCCGACAGCCGGCAACACTGAAGCTTTCTTT
TRBV5-5	-	-	TRBJ1-2	CASTTDSGGYTF	TGTGCCAGCACCACGGACAGCGGCGGCTACACCTTC
TRBV6-2/TRBV6-3	TRBD1	-	TRBJ2-3	CASSVGQGVGDTQYF	TGTGCCAGCAGTGTGGGACAGGGGGTAGGAGATACGCAGTATTTT
TRBV27	TRBD1	-	TRBJ1-2	CASSRQGFGYGYTF	TGTGCCAGCAGCAGACAGGGGTTTGGGTATGGCTACACCTTC
TRBV11-3	TRBD1	-	TRBJ2-5	CASSPASWTGQATQYF	TGTGCCAGCAGCCCCGCGTCTTGGACAGGGCAGGCGACCCAGTACTTC
TRBV10-3	-	-	TRBJ1-1	CAISDGGSANTEAFF	TGTGCCATCAGTGACGGGGGGTCGGCGAACACTGAAGCTTTCTTT
TRBV9	TRBD1	-	TRBJ1-2	CASSVAPGGAGYGYTF	TGTGCCAGCAGCGTAGCCCCAGGGGGCGCGGGCTATGGCTACACCTTC
TRBV5-1	-	-	TRBJ2-5	CASNGQGLGETQYF	TGCGCCAGCAACGGGCAGGGCCTGGGGGAGACCCAGTACTTC
TRBV7-8	-	-	TRBJ1-2	CASSFGANYGYTF	TGTGCCAGCAGCTTCGGGGCTAACTATGGCTACACCTTC
TRBV5-6	-	-	TRBJ2-7	CASSHSYEQYF	TGTGCCAGCAGCCACTCCTACGAGCAGTACTTC
TRBV4-1	TRBD2	-	TRBJ2-2	CASSQLAGVGSGELFF	TGCGCCAGCAGCCAGCTAGCGGGAGTGGGTTCCGGGGAGCTGTTTTTT
TRBV29-1	-	-	TRBJ2-3	CSVGTLYGDTQYF	TGCAGCGTTGGGACTTTATATGGGGATACGCAGTATTTT
TRBV24-1	-	-	TRBJ2-1	CATSDSGGQVEAGQFF	TGTGCCACCAGTGATTCGGGGGGCCAAGTTGAGGCGGGGCAGTTCTTC
TRBV3-1/TRBV3-2	TRBD2	-	TRBJ2-4	CASSQDLLAGKNIQYF	TGTGCCAGCAGCCAAGATCTCCTAGCGGGAAAAAACATTCAGTACTTC
TRBV7-2	-	-	TRBJ1-1	CASSLNLSPSLGRNTEAFF	TGTGCCAGCAGCTTAAATCTCTCCCCCTCACTGGGCAGGAACACTGAAGCTTTCTTT
TRBV5-8	-	-	TRBJ1-1	CASSRGRNTEAFF	TGTGCCAGCAGCCGTGGGAGGAACACTGAAGCTTTCTTT
TRBV4-3	TRBD1	once	TRBJ1-3	CASSQDEGAWSTIYF	TGCGCCAGCAGCCAAGATGAGGGGGCTTGGAGCACCATATATTTT
TRBV19	-	-	TRBJ1-3	CASSPDGGTSWQGSGNTIYF	TGTGCCAGTAGTCCTGACGGGGGGACCAGCTGGCAGGGCTCTGGAAACACCATATATTTT
TRBV29-1	TRBD1	-	TRBJ2-7	CSVEDRGKPGQDSYEQYF	TGCAGCGTTGAAGATCGGGGGAAACCGGGACAGGACTCCTACGAGCAGTACTTC
TRBV4-1	-	few	TRBJ1-2	CASSQARVGGYGYTF	TGCGCCAGCAGCCAGGCCCGGGTCGGAGGCTATGGCTACACCTTC
TRBV3-1/TRBV3-2	TRBD2	-	TRBJ2-5	CASRGRRTQYF	TGTGCCAGCCGCGGGAGGCGGACCCAGTACTTC
TRBV19	-	-	TRBJ2-6	CASSISPGANVLTF	TGTGCCAGTAGTATATCCCCAGGGGCCAACGTCCTGACTTTC
TRBV3-1/TRBV3-2	-	few	TRBJ1-3	CASSQDVGARAGNTIYF	TGTGCCAGCAGCCAAGATGTAGGGGCGCGAGCTGGAAACACCATATATTTT
TRBV5-6	TRBD1	-	TRBJ1-5	CASSPTGVNQPQHF	TGTGCCAGCAGCCCGACAGGGGTCAATCAGCCCCAGCATTTT
TRBV25-1	TRBD1	-	TRBJ2-4	CASSLSPGTGARSNIQYF	TGTGCCAGCAGCCTCTCCCCGGGGACAGGAGCTCGGTCAAACATTCAGTACTTC
TRBV30	-	-	TRBJ1-3	CAGPGGSSGNTIYF	TGTGCCGGGCCGGGAGGCTCCTCTGGAAACACCATATATTTT
TRBV5-1	TRBD2	-	TRBJ2-2	CASSPQLAGNTGELFF	TGCGCCAGCAGCCCGCAACTAGCGGGAAACACCGGGGAGCTGTTTTTT
TRBV7-6	TRBD1	-	TRBJ1-3	CASSPGGSGNTIYF	TGTGCCAGCAGCCCAGGGGGCTCTGGAAACACCATATATTTT
TRBV6-2/TRBV6-3	-	-	TRBJ2-5	CASSWGRGETQYF	TGTGCCAGCAGTTGGGGCAGGGGAGAGACCCAGTACTTC
TRBV6-5	-	-	TRBJ1-2	CASSRINYGYTF	TGTGCCAGCAGTCGGATAAACTATGGCTACACCTTT
TRBV10-3	-	-	TRBJ1-5	CAIGGGEDQPQHF	TGTGCCATCGGGGGGGGAGAGGATCAGCCCCAGCATTTT
TRBV18	TRBD1	-	TRBJ2-5	CASSPLDRGETQYF	TGTGCCAGCTCACCACTGGACAGGGGAGAGACCCAGTACTTC
TRBV19	-	-	TRBJ1-1	CASSIGQGGTEAFF	TGTGCCAGTAGTATTGGGCAGGGAGGGACTGAAGCTTTCTTT